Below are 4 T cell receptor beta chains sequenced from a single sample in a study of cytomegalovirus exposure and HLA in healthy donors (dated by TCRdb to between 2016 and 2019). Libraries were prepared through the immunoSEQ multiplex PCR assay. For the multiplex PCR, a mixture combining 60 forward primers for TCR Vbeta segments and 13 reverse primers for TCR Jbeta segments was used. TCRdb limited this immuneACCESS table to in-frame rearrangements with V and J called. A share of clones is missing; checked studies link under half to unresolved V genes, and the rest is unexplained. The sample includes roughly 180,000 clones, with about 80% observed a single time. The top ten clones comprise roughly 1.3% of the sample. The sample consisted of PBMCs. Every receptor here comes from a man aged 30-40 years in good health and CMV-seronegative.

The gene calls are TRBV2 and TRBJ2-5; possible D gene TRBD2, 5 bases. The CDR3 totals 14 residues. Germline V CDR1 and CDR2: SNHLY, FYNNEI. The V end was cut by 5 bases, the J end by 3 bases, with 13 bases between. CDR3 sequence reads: CASSLKRGEETQYF. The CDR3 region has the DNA TGTGCCAGCAGTCTGAAACGGGGTGAAGAGACCCAGTACTTC.

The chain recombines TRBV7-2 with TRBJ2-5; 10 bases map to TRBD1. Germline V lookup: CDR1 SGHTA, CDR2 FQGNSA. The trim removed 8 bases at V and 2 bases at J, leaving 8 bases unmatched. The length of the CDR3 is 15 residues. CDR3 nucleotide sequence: TGTGCCAGCTGCCGGGACAGGGGCCGACAAGAGACCCAGTACTTC. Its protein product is CASCRDRGRQETQYF.

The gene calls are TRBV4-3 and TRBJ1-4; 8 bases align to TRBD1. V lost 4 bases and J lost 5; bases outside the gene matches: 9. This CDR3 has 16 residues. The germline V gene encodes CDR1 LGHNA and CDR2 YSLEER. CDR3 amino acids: CASSRGIWTGNEKLFF. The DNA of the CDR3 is TGCGCCAGCAGCCGGGGGATTTGGACAGGGAATGAAAAACTGTTTTTT.

CDR3 coding DNA: TGTGCCAGCAGTGAGTTCCGGTCCCAAGAGACCCAGTACTTC. Amino acids: CASSEFRSQETQYF. The chain employs TRBV25-1 and TRBJ2-5; no reliable D call. Trimming shortened V by 3 bases and J by 1 base, and 9 bases separated the two germline ends. CDR3 length: 14 residues. From germline, CDR1 is MGHDK and CDR2 SYGVNS.